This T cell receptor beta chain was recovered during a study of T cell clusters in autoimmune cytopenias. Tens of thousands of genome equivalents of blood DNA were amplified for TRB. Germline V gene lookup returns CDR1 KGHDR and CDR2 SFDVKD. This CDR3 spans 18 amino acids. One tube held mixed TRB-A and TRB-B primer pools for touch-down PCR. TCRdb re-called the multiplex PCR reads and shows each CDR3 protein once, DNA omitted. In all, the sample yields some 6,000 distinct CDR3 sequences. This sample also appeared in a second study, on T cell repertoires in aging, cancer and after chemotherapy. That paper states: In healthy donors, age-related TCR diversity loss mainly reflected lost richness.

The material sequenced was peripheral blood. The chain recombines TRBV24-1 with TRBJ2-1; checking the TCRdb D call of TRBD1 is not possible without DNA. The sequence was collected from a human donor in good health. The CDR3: CATSDPGAQGRFRNEQFF.